This T cell receptor (beta chain) was sequenced in a study of blood T cells in healthy people across ages. Regarding the study as a whole: While age rose, TCR beta diversity per million T cells dropped in a roughly linear way.

PCR was performed a second time for about 6 to 12 cycles using a sample-barcoded 5' primer and a J-beta primer mix. Via MiXCR, TCRdb re-called the 5' RACE reads, giving one row per CDR3 protein. The table has around 2 million distinct CDR3 sequences, roughly two fifths seen once; the top ten hold more than 20%. V gave up 2 bases and J gave up 5 bases; unmatched junction bases: 9. Germline CDR1 KGHSH, CDR2 LQKENI. This CDR3 has 16 residues. Notes on this clonotype: Its target is unknown.

What was sequenced was blood. The rearrangement links TRBV18 to TRBJ2-4; 7 bases agree with TRBD1. This sequence originates from a human donor in good health. CDR3 in amino acids: CASSPWAGGEQNIQYF. CDR3 coding DNA: TGTGCCAGCTCACCATGGGCAGGGGGTGAACAAAACATTCAGTACTTC.